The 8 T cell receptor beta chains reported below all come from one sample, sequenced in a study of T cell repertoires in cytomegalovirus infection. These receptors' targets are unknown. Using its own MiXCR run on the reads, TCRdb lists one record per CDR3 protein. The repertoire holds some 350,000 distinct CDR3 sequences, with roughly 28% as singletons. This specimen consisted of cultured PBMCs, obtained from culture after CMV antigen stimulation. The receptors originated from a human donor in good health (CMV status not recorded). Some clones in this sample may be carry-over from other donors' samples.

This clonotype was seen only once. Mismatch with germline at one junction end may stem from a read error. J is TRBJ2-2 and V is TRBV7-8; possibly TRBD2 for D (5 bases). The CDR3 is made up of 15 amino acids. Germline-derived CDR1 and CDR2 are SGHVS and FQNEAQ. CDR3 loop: CASTLVRGTTGELFF. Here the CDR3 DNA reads TGTGCCAGCACCTTAGTACGGGGAACGACCGGGGAGCTGTTTTTT.

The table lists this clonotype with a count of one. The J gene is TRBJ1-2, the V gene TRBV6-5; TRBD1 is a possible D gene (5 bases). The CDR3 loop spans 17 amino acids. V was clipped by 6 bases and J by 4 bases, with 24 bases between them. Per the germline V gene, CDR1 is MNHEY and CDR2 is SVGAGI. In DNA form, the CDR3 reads TGTGCCAGCAGCCCTTCCCTCGGGGGGGATTATGTCTATGGCTACACCTTC. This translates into CASSPSLGGDYVYGYTF.

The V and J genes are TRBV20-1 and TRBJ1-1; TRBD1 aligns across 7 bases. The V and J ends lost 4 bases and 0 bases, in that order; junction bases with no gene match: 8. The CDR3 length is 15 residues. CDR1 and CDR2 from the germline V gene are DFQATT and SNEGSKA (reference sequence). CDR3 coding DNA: TGCAGTGCTATCGAGACAGGGTTAATGAACACTGAAGCTTTCTTT. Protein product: CSAIETGLMNTEAFF.

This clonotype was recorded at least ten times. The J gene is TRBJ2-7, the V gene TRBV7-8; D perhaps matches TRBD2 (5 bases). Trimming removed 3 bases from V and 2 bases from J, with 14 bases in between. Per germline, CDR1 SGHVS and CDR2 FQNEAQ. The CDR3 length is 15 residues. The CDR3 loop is CASSFPGKEAYEQYF. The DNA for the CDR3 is TGTGCCAGCAGCTTTCCCGGGAAAGAGGCCTACGAGCAGTACTTC.

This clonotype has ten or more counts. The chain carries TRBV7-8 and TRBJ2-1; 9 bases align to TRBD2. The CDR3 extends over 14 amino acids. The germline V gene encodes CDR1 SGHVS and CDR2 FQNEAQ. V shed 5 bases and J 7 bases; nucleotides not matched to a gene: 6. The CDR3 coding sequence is TGTGCCAGCAGCAACAGACTAGCGGAGAATGAGCAGTTCTTC. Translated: CASSNRLAENEQFF.

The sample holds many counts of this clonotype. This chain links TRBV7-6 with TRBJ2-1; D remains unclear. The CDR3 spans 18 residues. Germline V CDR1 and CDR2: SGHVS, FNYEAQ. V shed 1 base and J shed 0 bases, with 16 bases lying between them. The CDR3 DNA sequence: TGTGCCAGCAGCTTAGGTATTGTCGAACTTAGCTCCTACAATGAGCAGTTCTTC. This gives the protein CASSLGIVELSSYNEQFF.

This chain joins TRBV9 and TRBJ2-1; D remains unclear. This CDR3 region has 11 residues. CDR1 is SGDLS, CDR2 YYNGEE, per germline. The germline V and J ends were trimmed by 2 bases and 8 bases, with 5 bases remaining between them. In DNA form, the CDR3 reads TGTGCCAGCAGCGTTAACCATGAGCAGTTCTTC. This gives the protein CASSVNHEQFF. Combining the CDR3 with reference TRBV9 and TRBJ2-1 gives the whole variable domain DSGVTQTPKHLITATGQRVTLRCSPRSGDLSVYWYQQSLDQGLQFLIQYYNGEERAKGNILERFSAQQFPDLHSELNLSSLELGDSALYFCASSVNHEQFFGPGTRLTVL.

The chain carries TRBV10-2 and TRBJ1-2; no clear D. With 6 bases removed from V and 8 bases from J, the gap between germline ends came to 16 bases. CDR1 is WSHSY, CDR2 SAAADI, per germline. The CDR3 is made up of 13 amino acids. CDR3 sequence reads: CASRAQEVGGYTF. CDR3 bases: TGCGCCAGCAGGGCCCAGGAGGTGGGAGGCTACACCTTC.